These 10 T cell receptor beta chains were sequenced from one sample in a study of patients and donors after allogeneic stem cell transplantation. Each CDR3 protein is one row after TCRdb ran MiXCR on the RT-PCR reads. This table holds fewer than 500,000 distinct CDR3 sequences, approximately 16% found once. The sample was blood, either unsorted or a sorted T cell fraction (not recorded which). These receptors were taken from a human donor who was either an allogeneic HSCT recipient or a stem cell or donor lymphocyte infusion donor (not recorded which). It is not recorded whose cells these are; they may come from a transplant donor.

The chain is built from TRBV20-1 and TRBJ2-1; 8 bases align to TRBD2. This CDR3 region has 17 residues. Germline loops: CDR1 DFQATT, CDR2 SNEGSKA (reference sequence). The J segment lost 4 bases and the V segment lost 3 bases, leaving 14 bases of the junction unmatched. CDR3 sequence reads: CSASTFGASGWYNEQFF. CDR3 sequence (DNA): TGCAGTGCTAGCACGTTTGGGGCTAGCGGGTGGTACAATGAGCAGTTCTTC.

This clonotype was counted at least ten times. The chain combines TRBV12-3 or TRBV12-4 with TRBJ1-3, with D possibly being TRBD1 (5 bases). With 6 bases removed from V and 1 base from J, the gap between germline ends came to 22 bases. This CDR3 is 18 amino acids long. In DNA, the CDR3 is TGTGCCAGCAGCAACCTAGCGACTTGGGGGAGGTCTGGAAACACCATATATTTT. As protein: CASSNLATWGRSGNTIYF.

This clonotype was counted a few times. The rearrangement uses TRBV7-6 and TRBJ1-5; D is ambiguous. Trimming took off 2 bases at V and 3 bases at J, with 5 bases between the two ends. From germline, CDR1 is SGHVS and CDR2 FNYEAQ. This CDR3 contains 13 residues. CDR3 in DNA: TGTGCCAGCAGCTTAACCTACAATCAGCCCCAGCATTTT. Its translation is CASSLTYNQPQHF. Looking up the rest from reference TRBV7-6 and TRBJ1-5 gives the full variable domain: GAGVSQSPRYKVTKRGQDVALRCDPISGHVSLYWYRQALGQGPEFLTYFNYEAQQDKSGLPNDRFSAERPEGSISTLTIQRTEQRDSAMYRCASSLTYNQPQHFGDGTRLSIL.

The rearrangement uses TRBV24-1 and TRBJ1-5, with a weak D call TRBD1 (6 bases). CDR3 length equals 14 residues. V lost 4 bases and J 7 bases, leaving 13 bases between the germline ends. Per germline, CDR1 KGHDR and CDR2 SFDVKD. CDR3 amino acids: CATSEIGGGQPQHF. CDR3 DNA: TGTGCCACCAGTGAAATTGGGGGCGGGCAGCCCCAGCATTTT.

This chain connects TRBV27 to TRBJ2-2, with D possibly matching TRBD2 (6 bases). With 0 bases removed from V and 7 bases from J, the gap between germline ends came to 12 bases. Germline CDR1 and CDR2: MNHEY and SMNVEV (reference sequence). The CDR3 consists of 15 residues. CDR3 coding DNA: TGTGCCAGCAGTTTATCGATGGGGGGAGGCGGGGAGCTGTTTTTT. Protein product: CASSLSMGGGGELFF.

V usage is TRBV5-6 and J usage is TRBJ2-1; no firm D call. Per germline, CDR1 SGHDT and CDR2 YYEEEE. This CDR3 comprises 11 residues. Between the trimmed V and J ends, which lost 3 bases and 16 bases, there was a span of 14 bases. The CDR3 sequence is CASSSAVRSFF. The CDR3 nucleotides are TGTGCCAGCAGCTCCGCGGTCCGCTCTTTCTTC.

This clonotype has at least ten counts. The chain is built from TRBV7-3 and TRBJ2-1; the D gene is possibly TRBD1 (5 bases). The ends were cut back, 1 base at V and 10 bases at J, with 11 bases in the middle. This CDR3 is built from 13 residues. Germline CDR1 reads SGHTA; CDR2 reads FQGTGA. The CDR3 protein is CASSLSGRQEQFF. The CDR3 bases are TGTGCCAGCAGCTTAAGCGGCCGACAGGAGCAGTTCTTC.

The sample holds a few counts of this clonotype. The CDR3 is CAWSRQGYEQFF. The CDR3 coding sequence is TGTGCCTGGAGTCGACAGGGTTATGAGCAGTTCTTC. The J gene is TRBJ2-1, the V gene TRBV30; 7 nucleotides match TRBD1. In germline, CDR1 is GTSNPN, CDR2 SVGIG (reference sequence). V gave up 2 bases and J gave up 8 bases; unmatched junction bases: 3. The CDR3 covers 12 residues. Using reference TRBV30 and TRBJ2-1 for the parts outside the CDR3, the full variable domain is SQTIHQWPATLVQPVGSPLSLECTVEGTSNPNLYWYRQAAGRGLQLLFYSVGIGQISSEVPQNLSASRPQDRQFILSSKKLLLSDSGFYLCAWSRQGYEQFFGPGTRLTVL.

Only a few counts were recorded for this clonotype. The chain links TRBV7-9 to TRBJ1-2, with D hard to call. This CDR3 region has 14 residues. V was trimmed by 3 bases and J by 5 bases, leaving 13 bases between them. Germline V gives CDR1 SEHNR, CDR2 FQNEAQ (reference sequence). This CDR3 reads CASSFAPSLYGYTF. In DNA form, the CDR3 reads TGTGCCAGCAGCTTTGCCCCGAGTCTTTATGGCTACACCTTC.

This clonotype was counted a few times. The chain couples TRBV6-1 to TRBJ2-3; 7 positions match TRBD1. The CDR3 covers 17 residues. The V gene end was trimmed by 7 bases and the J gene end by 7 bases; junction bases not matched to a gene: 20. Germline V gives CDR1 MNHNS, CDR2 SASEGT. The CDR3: CASTRQGSGHRYNTQYF. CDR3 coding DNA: TGTGCCAGCACCCGACAGGGCTCCGGGCACAGATACAATACGCAGTATTTT.